This is a list of T cell receptor beta chains from one sample in a study of cytomegalovirus exposure and HLA in healthy donors. Sequencing was performed with immunoSEQ multiplex PCR; in TCRdb, only in-frame clones are kept and a portion is missing. Of approximately 110,000 clones detected, 65% to 75% appear once; the ten largest clones hold less than 5%. Sequencing was done on a sample of PBMCs. Receptors originate from a woman aged 45-59 years in good health and CMV-seropositive. Each CDR3 is given without its conserved first and last residue. Fields, in order: J gene, V gene, CDR3 protein.

>TRBJ2-1|TRBV5-1
ASSFRGEDREQF
>TRBJ1-2|TRBV2
ASLSYSNYGYT
>TRBJ2-3|TRBV4-2
ASSPRTSGGTDTQY
>TRBJ2-2|TRBV28
AISEGDGLTVAGELF
>TRBJ2-7|TRBV7-2
ASRGRGTGGIYEQY
>TRBJ1-2|TRBV6-1
ASSEALLAYGYT
>TRBJ2-1|TRBV4-1
ASSRGRLNEQF
>TRBJ2-1|TRBV11-3
ASSLGDRGSYNEQF
>TRBJ2-7|TRBV27
ASSLSSSGVQSYEQY
>TRBJ2-7|TRBV4-1
ASSRGPGTGADEQY
>TRBJ2-3|TRBV4-1
ASSQRPAGDDTDTQY
>TRBJ2-1|TRBV20-1
SAREAVEQF
>TRBJ2-7|TRBV7-2
ASSFSSTSYEQY
>TRBJ1-6|TRBV11-2
ASRRDRLNSPLH
>TRBJ1-6|TRBV13
ASSLRRGGTYNSPLH
>TRBJ2-2|TRBV14
ASSQGMGTVTTGELF
>TRBJ2-5|TRBV7-9
ASSLGSSGGAYETQY
>TRBJ2-7|TRBV5-5
ASSLAASEGVYEQY
>TRBJ2-5|TRBV4-1
ASSQDSGVAGGRGETQY
>TRBJ2-6|TRBV7-9
ASSLVLGVYGANVLT
>TRBJ2-5|TRBV27
ASSSGTSVETQY
>-|TRBV25-1
ASSGTVEVYEQY
>TRBJ1-3|TRBV28
ASTPRGSGNTIY
>TRBJ2-4|TRBV11-2
ASSLVSAKNIQY
>TRBJ2-5|TRBV30
AWSRRTGKKETQY
>TRBJ1-6|TRBV7-8
ASSTTGWNSPLH
>TRBJ1-3|TRBV15
ATSDRDRGLVSGNTIY
>TRBJ2-3|TRBV5-1
ASSVPGGDTDTQY
>TRBJ2-7|TRBV7-2
ASGPDSYEQY
>TRBJ1-5|TRBV6-5
ASSRTERANQPQH
>TRBJ2-3|TRBV4-2
ASSQDLDTQY
>TRBJ2-5|TRBV5-4
ASSEAGVQETQY
>TRBJ2-6|TRBV30
AWSRGGQRSGANVLT
>TRBJ1-5|TRBV27
ASSSGEGQAFNQPQH
>TRBJ2-1|TRBV9
ASSQRWASQLDEQF
>TRBJ2-1|TRBV4-2
ASSHEPTSGGFNEQF
>TRBJ1-2|TRBV7-9
ASSRQDRGRMTYGYT
>TRBJ2-2|TRBV6-1
ASSPGLVRGELF
>TRBJ2-5|TRBV5-1
ASSLVGGGAETQY
>TRBJ2-3|TRBV29-1
SYSGGARTDTQY
>TRBJ2-7|TRBV13
ASSLIRTGSFEQY
>TRBJ2-7|TRBV9
ASSVGTGVHHEQY
>TRBJ2-5|TRBV28
ASLERGVETQY
>TRBJ2-5|TRBV9
ASSPQEGFGWETQY
>TRBJ1-6|TRBV10-2
ASIRDTASPLH